This is a list of T cell receptor beta chains from one sample in a study of technical replicates of blood from a handful of donors. Produced via immunoSEQ multiplex PCR; TCRdb's table is partial and in-frame only. The sample has 76,000 or so clones; about 91% are singletons. The specimen sequenced was T cells isolated from PBMCs. These receptors were taken from a human donor in good health. CDR3s include the opening cysteine and the closing phenylalanine or tryptophan. The order of the fields is V gene, CDR3 protein.

V gene: TRBV5-1
CDR3 protein: CASSSPGRDNEQFF

V gene: TRBV27
CDR3 protein: CASSFRQTYEQYF

V gene: TRBV25-1
CDR3 protein: CASSEFAGGSFF

V gene: TRBV4-1
CDR3 protein: CASSPRLAGGPYEQYF

V gene: TRBV10-3
CDR3 protein: CAISVPPGLAGLATDTQYF

V gene: TRBV7-9
CDR3 protein: CASSPSGSYSTDTQYF

V gene: TRBV19
CDR3 protein: CASTAQGERPQHF

V gene: TRBV14
CDR3 protein: CASSQDYREAFF

V gene: TRBV11-2
CDR3 protein: CASSFVNTEAFF

V gene: TRBV7-8
CDR3 protein: CASSLGGRGSGNTIYF

V gene: TRBV7-3
CDR3 protein: CASSPGTEGTEAFF

V gene: TRBV28
CDR3 protein: CASSTINRAVLAYEQYF

V gene: TRBV2
CDR3 protein: CASNQIYDSVYGYTF

V gene: TRBV19
CDR3 protein: CASSKDSGELFF

V gene: TRBV5-1
CDR3 protein: CASSHGTSENYEQYF

V gene: TRBV19
CDR3 protein: CASRPPSTSEQYF

V gene: TRBV19
CDR3 protein: CASMVGGAGELFF

V gene: TRBV5-4
CDR3 protein: CASSIGGPGANVLTF

V gene: TRBV28
CDR3 protein: CASSSNRRGAAYEQYF

V gene: TRBV18
CDR3 protein: CASSHRTPDEYTIEAFF

V gene: TRBV7-3
CDR3 protein: CASSLATEYEQYF

V gene: TRBV29-1
CDR3 protein: CSVVSRDRGLTEAFF

V gene: TRBV11-2
CDR3 protein: CASKLGGNTEAFF

V gene: TRBV6-5
CDR3 protein: CASSSGSGFREQYF

V gene: TRBV18
CDR3 protein: CASSWADSYNEQFF

V gene: TRBV5-4
CDR3 protein: CATKVGGWNTEAFF

V gene: TRBV7-9
CDR3 protein: CASSLALGRTGASGTQYF

V gene: TRBV9
CDR3 protein: CASSVGSGSYGYTF

V gene: TRBV29-1
CDR3 protein: CSARRGFQETQYF

V gene: TRBV5-1
CDR3 protein: CASSLSPTRTPNEQFF

V gene: TRBV7-2
CDR3 protein: CASSLAGGTDTQYF

V gene: TRBV7-9
CDR3 protein: CASSSGQGDTDTQYF

V gene: TRBV29-1
CDR3 protein: CSVVAGGPQETQYF

V gene: TRBV29-1
CDR3 protein: CSVVLGRGNEQFF

V gene: TRBV5-1
CDR3 protein: CASSSEASSYEQYF

V gene: TRBV6-5
CDR3 protein: CASSSGDQPQHF

V gene: TRBV28
CDR3 protein: CASSLRQGYGYTF

V gene: TRBV28
CDR3 protein: CASSPLSIPNEKLFF

V gene: TRBV27
CDR3 protein: CASSPRGGGGNQPQHF

V gene: TRBV18
CDR3 protein: CASSLETQYF

V gene: TRBV4-2
CDR3 protein: CASSPEQYANQPQHF

V gene: TRBV4-1
CDR3 protein: CASSQPGHSNTGELFF

V gene: TRBV5-1
CDR3 protein: CASSLAGANTGELFF

V gene: TRBV5-1
CDR3 protein: CASSQQWTGAYEQYF

V gene: TRBV7-6
CDR3 protein: CATTGALNTEAFF